A single count supports the clone carrying this TCR beta chain. As yet, its antigen is unknown. Described time point: week 47, end of study. In the vaccine, a single dose held 300 ug of the mutant IDH1 20-mer peptide, along with topical imiquimod. V dropped 3 bases and J dropped 7; count of bases not matched to a gene: 11. The CDR3 sequence is 17 residues long. Germline CDR1 reads SGHRS; CDR2 reads YFSETQ. The source of the sample is a study of a mutant IDH1 vaccine in newly diagnosed glioma. Looking at the study overall: Commencement of vaccination occurred 4-6 weeks following radiotherapy alone, or concurrently with temozolomide cycles.

The protocol was immunoSEQ multiplex PCR, while the TCRdb copy is restricted to in-frame clones and leaves out a portion. The sample records about 94,000 clones, around 92% being singletons. The sequence was obtained from a woman between 45 and 65 years old with glioma. This material consisted of PBMCs, taken from a glioma patient whose treatment included an IDH1 peptide vaccine. The chain links TRBV5-1 to TRBJ1-4; 11 nucleotides match TRBD1. CDR3 coding DNA: TGCGCCAGCAGCTCAGGACAGGGGGCGGGGAAAGGTGAAAAACTGTTTTTT. This translates into CASSSGQGAGKGEKLFF.